These 9 T cell receptor beta chains were all obtained from the same sample, sequenced in a study of blood T cell repertoires in COVID-19 (dated by TCRdb to the early 2020s). The library was generated by the immunoSEQ multiplex PCR assay. TCRdb took over this immuneACCESS table, retaining in-frame rearrangements with V and J assigned. Such tables are incomplete; in checked studies, under half of the missing clones stem from an unresolved V gene, and the remainder is unexplained. Recorded for this sample are 180,000 or so clones; 85% of them occurred a single time. Roughly 8% of the sample goes to the ten largest clones. Input material: peripheral blood. The origin of the receptors is a woman aged 55-70 years with acute or convalescent COVID-19.

Note on this clone: A read error is possible here, since a much larger clone lies one base away. V usage is TRBV7-8 and J usage is TRBJ1-1, with D maybe TRBD1 (6 bases). Trimming left V 3 bases short and J 1 base short, with 6 bases between. The germline CDR1 and CDR2 sequences are SGHVS and FQNEAQ. The length of the CDR3 is 13 residues. The DNA of the CDR3 is TGTGCCAGCAGCTTGGACAGGAACACTGAAGCTTTCTTT. Encoded protein: CASSLDRNTEAFF. Complete variable domain (other parts from reference TRBV7-8 and TRBJ1-1): GAGVSQSPRYKVAKRGQDVALRCDPISGHVSLFWYQQALGQGPEFLTYFQNEAQLDKSGLPSDRFFAERPEGSVSTLKIQRTQQEDSAVYLCASSLDRNTEAFFGQGTRLTVV.

This rearrangement joins TRBV29-1 to TRBJ2-3; 13 nucleotides align to TRBD2. The trim removed 6 bases at V and 4 bases at J, leaving 7 bases unmatched. CDR1 SQVTM and CDR2 ANQGSEA come from the germline V gene. The CDR3 loop spans 15 amino acids. The CDR3 DNA follows: TGCAGCGTGCGGACTAGCGGGAGTCGAGCAGATACGCAGTATTTT. It is translated as CSVRTSGSRADTQYF.

The V call is TRBV18, the J call TRBJ2-7, with D possibly being TRBD1 (5 bases). There are 13 residues in the CDR3. Germline V CDR1 and CDR2: KGHSH, LQKENI. V lost 3 bases and J 2 bases, leaving 8 bases between the germline ends. CDR3 nucleotides: TGTGCCAGCTCACCGGACAATACCTACGAGCAGTACTTC. Its translation: CASSPDNTYEQYF.

Only one count was recorded for this clone. CDR3 region: CASSGLGGTSDQPQHF. Written as DNA, the CDR3 is TGTGCCAGCAGTGGACTCGGAGGGACTTCGGATCAGCCCCAGCATTTT. This sequence joins TRBV25-1 and TRBJ1-5; TRBD1 is a possible D gene (5 bases). The CDR3 has 16 residues. Germline V gene sequence: CDR1 MGHDK, CDR2 SYGVNS. Trimming cost V 4 bases and J 5 bases, with 18 bases left between them.

The chain has TRBV7-9 and TRBJ1-1; D is perhaps TRBD1 (6 bases). V dropped 5 bases and J dropped 1 base, with 11 bases sitting between them. This CDR3 is built from 14 residues. Germline V gives CDR1 SEHNR, CDR2 FQNEAQ (reference sequence). The CDR3, as DNA: TGTGCCAGCAGCCCAGTAGGGGGGAACACTGAAGCTTTCTTT. This codes for CASSPVGGNTEAFF.

This clone was found once. The chain carries TRBV7-9 and TRBJ1-6; D is perhaps TRBD1 (6 bases). The V gene's germline CDR1 is SEHNR and CDR2 FQNEAQ (reference sequence). The CDR3 is 14 amino acids. Trimming shortened V by 5 bases and J by 3 bases, and 8 bases separated the two germline ends. The CDR3 DNA reads TGTGCCAGCAGCCAGGACAGCTATAATTCACCCCTCCACTTT. This gives the protein CASSQDSYNSPLHF.

The chain recombines TRBV18 with TRBJ2-3, with D uncertain. Germline CDR1 reads KGHSH; CDR2 reads LQKENI. The CDR3 is 13 residues long. Trimming shortened V by 2 bases and J by 2 bases, and 5 bases separated the two germline ends. The CDR3 DNA is TGTGCCAGCTCACCATCATTCACAGATACGCAGTATTTT. It encodes CASSPSFTDTQYF.

The chain recombines TRBV2 with TRBJ1-5; D unresolved. CDR3 length: 11 residues. In germline, CDR1 is SNHLY, CDR2 FYNNEI. V shed 5 bases and J shed 5 bases, with 4 bases lying between them. The CDR3 spells CASSIDQPQHF. DNA of the CDR3: TGTGCCAGCAGTATCGATCAGCCCCAGCATTTT.

The CDR3 protein is CASSQDPGQGGYGYTF. CDR3 nucleotides: TGTGCCAGCAGCCAAGATCCGGGACAGGGGGGCTATGGCTACACCTTC. The gene calls are TRBV7-3 and TRBJ1-2; 11 positions agree with TRBD1. The CDR3 runs 16 residues. CDR1 and CDR2 from the germline V gene are SGHTA and FQGTGA. Losses at the gene ends were 5 bases for V and 4 bases for J; bases not matched to a gene: 9.